This T cell receptor beta chain was sequenced during a study of shared clonotypes between healthy human individuals. Investigators divided CD4+ cells into CD45RA+ naive and CD45RA-negative memory subsets. This CDR3 is 15 amino acids long. V was clipped by 4 bases and J by 4 bases, with 19 bases between them. The germline V gene has CDR1 SQVTM and CDR2 ANQGSEA. Study-level findings and limits: Exclusively blood specimens were collected; tissue repertoires likely differ. Four donors shared approximately 5% of their naive CD4 clonotypes. It was anticipated that sequencing depth would influence how many clonotypes donors shared.

Turning to this clone: Its antigen is unknown.

Data came from immunoSEQ multiplex PCR; TCRdb stores just in-frame clones and leaves some out. Among roughly 1.5 million clones, roughly 98% were seen once, and the ten largest hold approximately 0.45%. The sequence derives from a man aged 30-40 years in good health. This rearrangement joins TRBV29-1 to TRBJ1-2; the D is unclear. Sequencing was done on a sample of naive CD4+ T cells sorted from blood. Documented subset: CD45RA+ positively selected. The CDR3 coding sequence is TGCAGCGTTGCCGGTACCGGGCCCTCCCCCTATGGCTACACCTTC. Translated, it gives CSVAGTGPSPYGYTF.